Below are 20 T cell receptor beta chains sequenced from a single sample in a study of Graves' ophthalmopathy and Graves' hyperthyroidism. Investigators amplified TCR beta CDR3 regions from RNA transcripts. After a first-round RT-PCR with HTBI primers, a second-round multiplex PCR was run. TCRdb independently ran MiXCR on the multiplex PCR reads; one entry per CDR3 protein. The data show 500,000 to 700,000 distinct CDR3 sequences, with over 20% seen just once and more than 5.5% held by the top ten. Sequencing was done on a sample of peripheral blood. The receptors stem from a woman aged 18-30 years with stable Graves' hyperthyroidism. Some clones in this sample may be carry-over from other donors' samples.

Ten or more counts support this clonotype. The rearrangement links TRBV5-1 to TRBJ2-5; D not resolved. CDR3 length: 14 residues. Between the trimmed V and J ends, which lost 4 bases and 1 base, there was a span of 11 bases. Germline loops: CDR1 SGHRS, CDR2 YFSETQ. The CDR3 spells CASSQIGFQETQYF. The CDR3 coding sequence is TGCGCCAGCAGCCAAATAGGGTTCCAAGAGACCCAGTACTTC. The full variable domain, with the rest looked up from reference TRBV5-1 and TRBJ2-5, is KAGVTQTPRYLIKTRGQQVTLSCSPISGHRSVSWYQQTPGQGLQFLFEYFSETQRNKGNFPGRFSGRQFSNSRSEMNVSTLELGDSALYLCASSQIGFQETQYFGPGTRLLVL.

This clonotype was recorded at least ten times. The CDR3 here is CASRGTAQETQYF. The CDR3 DNA is TGTGCCAGCAGGGGGACAGCCCAAGAGACCCAGTACTTC. The V call is TRBV12-3 or TRBV12-4, the J call TRBJ2-5, with 7 bases identical to TRBD1. With V trimmed by 6 bases and J by 1 base, 2 bases remained unmatched. This CDR3 is built from 13 residues.

In this sample, this clonotype turned up many times. V is TRBV24-1 and J is TRBJ2-5; 10 nucleotides align to TRBD1. Germline trimming cut 3 bases from V and 5 bases from J; bases unmatched to any gene: 5. The CDR3 is 15 residues long. Germline V lookup: CDR1 KGHDR, CDR2 SFDVKD. CDR3 residues: CATSDPTGGRETQYF. DNA for the CDR3: TGTGCCACCAGTGATCCGACAGGGGGCAGGGAGACCCAGTACTTC.

V gene TRBV12-3 or TRBV12-4 combines with J gene TRBJ1-1; D is uncertain. The CDR3 has 12 residues. V shed 10 bases and J shed 0 bases, with 9 bases lying between them. The CDR3, as DNA: TGTGCCACCCGGACGGTGAACACTGAAGCTTTCTTT. Translated, it gives CATRTVNTEAFF.

The chain carries TRBV18 and TRBJ1-1; D gene unclear. Looked up from germline, CDR1 is KGHSH and CDR2 is LQKENI. V was shortened by 2 bases and J by 4 bases, with 8 bases between the two germline ends. This CDR3 has 13 residues. This CDR3 reads CASSPGVATEAFF. For the CDR3, the DNA is TGTGCCAGCTCACCAGGGGTGGCCACTGAAGCTTTCTTT.

This clonotype showed up many times. The chain carries TRBV19 and TRBJ1-2; 10 bases are a match to TRBD1. The J segment lost 2 bases and the V segment lost 4 bases, leaving 4 bases of the junction unmatched. The CDR3 totals 15 residues. Germline values: CDR1 LNHDA, CDR2 SQIVND (reference sequence). The CDR3 region is CASSTQGQGNYGYTF. The CDR3 DNA follows: TGTGCCAGTAGTACGCAGGGACAGGGGAACTATGGCTACACCTTC.

At least ten counts were recorded for this clonotype. The chain uses TRBV11-1 and TRBJ1-2, with TRBD1 matching 7 bases. With V trimmed by 5 bases and J by 1 base, 10 bases remained unmatched. Per the germline V gene, CDR1 is SGHAT and CDR2 is FQDESV (reference sequence). The CDR3 runs 16 residues. The CDR3 region is CASSLSGQANNYGYTF. The CDR3 DNA is TGTGCCAGCAGCCTATCAGGACAGGCAAATAACTATGGCTACACCTTC.

Many counts were recorded for this clonotype. This rearrangement joins TRBV20-1 to TRBJ2-7; D is undetermined. Germline assignment: CDR1 DFQATT and CDR2 SNEGSKA (reference sequence). This CDR3 is built from 14 residues. V was shortened by 0 bases and J by 2 bases, with 11 bases between the two germline ends. The CDR3 is CSARDQRLPYEQYF. DNA of the CDR3: TGCAGTGCTAGAGATCAGCGCTTACCCTACGAGCAGTACTTC.

In this sample, this clonotype turned up a few times. This chain connects TRBV5-1 to TRBJ2-2; D is undetermined. Per germline, CDR1 SGHRS and CDR2 YFSETQ. Deletions cut 4 bases from V and 1 base from J, with 14 bases between. This CDR3 is 16 amino acids long. The CDR3 DNA reads TGCGCCAGCAGCGGATTAAGGACGGGGAACACCGGGGAGCTGTTTTTT. Its translation: CASSGLRTGNTGELFF. The whole variable domain, filled in from reference TRBV5-1 and TRBJ2-2, reads KAGVTQTPRYLIKTRGQQVTLSCSPISGHRSVSWYQQTPGQGLQFLFEYFSETQRNKGNFPGRFSGRQFSNSRSEMNVSTLELGDSALYLCASSGLRTGNTGELFFGEGSRLTVL.

This clonotype has ten or more counts. The chain uses TRBV5-1 and TRBJ2-7; 9 bases align to TRBD1. V dropped 4 bases and J dropped 4; count of bases not matched to a gene: 9. The CDR3 consists of 15 residues. Germline CDR1 is SGHRS and CDR2 is YFSETQ. CDR3 protein: CASSAQQGANYEQYF. In nucleotides, the CDR3 is TGCGCCAGCAGCGCCCAACAGGGGGCGAATTACGAGCAGTACTTC.

In this sample, this clonotype turned up a few times. This clone may be a read error of a much larger clone one base away. The gene calls are TRBV20-1 and TRBJ2-5; 7 bases are a match to TRBD1. J gave up 12 bases and V 4 bases, and 11 bases lay outside the gene matches. Germline CDR1 and CDR2: DFQATT and SNEGSKA (reference sequence). The CDR3 has 12 residues. CDR3 residues: CSANRGLEAKYF. DNA of the CDR3: TGCAGTGCTAACAGGGGATTGGAGGCCAAGTACTTC.

This clonotype has at least ten counts. The rearrangement joins TRBV6-1 to TRBJ2-3; TRBD2 is a possible D gene (6 bases). The CDR3 loop spans 13 amino acids. Germline values: CDR1 MNHNS, CDR2 SASEGT. V lost 7 bases to trimming and J lost 2 bases, with 10 bases between them. CDR3 amino acids: CASMEGYTDTQYF. The DNA for the CDR3 is TGTGCCAGCATGGAGGGATACACAGATACGCAGTATTTT.

The table lists this clonotype with many counts. CDR3 DNA: TGTGCCAGCAGTTACCTGGGATTTCGCCCCTACGAGCAGTACTTC. This translates into CASSYLGFRPYEQYF. The gene calls are TRBV6-5 and TRBJ2-7; D gene uncertain. This CDR3 comprises 15 residues. Germline lookup yields CDR1 MNHEY and CDR2 SVGAGI. V lost 2 bases and J 2 bases, leaving 13 bases between the germline ends.

This clonotype was seen at least ten times. The V and J genes are TRBV11-2 and TRBJ2-5; 8 positions match TRBD1. The CDR3 sequence is 15 residues long. Germline V gene data show CDR1 as SGHAT and CDR2 as FQNNGV. V lost 4 bases to trimming and J lost 4 bases; unmatched junction nucleotides: 8. DNA for the CDR3: TGTGCCAGCAGCTCACGGACAGGGTCAGGAGAGACCCAGTACTTC. Translating gives CASSSRTGSGETQYF.

CDR3 amino acids: CASHGTYGYTF. The CDR3 bases are TGTGCCTCACACGGGACGTATGGCTACACCTTC. This chain joins TRBV28 and TRBJ1-2, with a possible D match to TRBD1 (5 bases). The CDR3 loop spans 11 amino acids. Germline CDR1 reads MDHEN; CDR2 reads SYDVKM. Trimming left V 11 bases short and J 5 bases short, with 12 bases between.

This clonotype occurred many times. V usage is TRBV5-1 and J usage is TRBJ2-7; TRBD1 aligns across 9 bases. With V trimmed by 6 bases and J by 7 bases, 8 bases remained unmatched. The CDR3 is made up of 13 amino acids. CDR1 and CDR2 from the germline V gene are SGHRS and YFSETQ. CDR3 bases: TGCGCCAGCACGGACAGGGGTGGTCGGGAGCAGTACTTC. This translates into CASTDRGGREQYF. The full variable domain, in which reference TRBV5-1 and TRBJ2-7 provide the parts outside the CDR3, is KAGVTQTPRYLIKTRGQQVTLSCSPISGHRSVSWYQQTPGQGLQFLFEYFSETQRNKGNFPGRFSGRQFSNSRSEMNVSTLELGDSALYLCASTDRGGREQYFGPGTRLTVT.

This chain joins TRBV10-3 and TRBJ2-7; D perhaps matches TRBD2 (5 bases). This CDR3 is built from 15 residues. Deletions cut 2 bases from V and 0 bases from J, with 11 bases between. Germline V gene sequence: CDR1 ENHRY, CDR2 SYGVKD. In DNA form, the CDR3 reads TGTGCCATCAGTGAGCGTGGGGAGAGCTCCTACGAGCAGTACTTC. Its protein product is CAISERGESSYEQYF.

V and J are TRBV6-5 and TRBJ1-1, with D perhaps matching TRBD1 (5 bases). The V gene's germline CDR1 is MNHEY and CDR2 SVGAGI. V lost 4 bases, J lost 1 base, and 13 bases lay in between. CDR3 size: 15 residues. This CDR3 is CASSSTGLGNTEAFF. The CDR3 nucleotides are TGTGCCAGCAGTTCTACAGGTTTGGGGAACACTGAAGCTTTCTTT.

This clonotype was counted only a few times. This chain uses TRBV4-1 with TRBJ2-5; 7 bases align to TRBD2. V was clipped by 0 bases and J by 4 bases; unmatched bases: 11. CDR3 size: 17 residues. Per germline, CDR1 MGHRA and CDR2 YSYEKL. The CDR3 DNA sequence: TGCGCCAGCAGCCAAGATCCGGGTGGGAGGGTTCGAGAGACCCAGTACTTC. Protein product: CASSQDPGGRVRETQYF.

In this sample, this clonotype turned up a few times. This chain links TRBV5-1 with TRBJ2-7; a weak D match, TRBD1 (5 bases). Germline CDR1 and CDR2: SGHRS and YFSETQ. Trimming took off 4 bases at V and 0 bases at J, with 14 bases between the two ends. The CDR3 consists of 15 residues. CDR3 in amino acids: CASSPIGALSYEQYF. In nucleotides, the CDR3 is TGCGCCAGCAGCCCGATAGGGGCTCTCTCCTACGAGCAGTACTTC.